The next 5 T cell receptor beta chains were all read from a single sample in a study of blood T cell repertoires in COVID-19 (dated by TCRdb to between 2020 and 2021). Library preparation was by the immunoSEQ multiplex PCR assay. Sourced from immuneACCESS, this table was stored by TCRdb with only in-frame sequences that have V and J called. A share of the clones is absent; for the studies checked, an unresolved V gene accounts for under half, and the remainder has no known explanation. The sample table records 25,000 to 30,000 clones; 68% of these occur just once. About 17% of the sample rests with the top ten. The sample taken for sequencing was peripheral blood. The origin of the receptors is a human donor in a cohort sampled during active COVID-19.

This clone was recorded only once. The chain combines TRBV7-3 with TRBJ2-3; D possibly corresponds to TRBD1 (5 bases). The germline V gene encodes CDR1 SGHTA and CDR2 FQGTGA. The CDR3 is 14 amino acids. V was shortened by 5 bases and J by 5 bases, with 14 bases between the two germline ends. CDR3 in DNA: TGTGCCAGCAGCCAGGGCTACTCGGGAGATACGCAGTATTTT. It specifies CASSQGYSGDTQYF.

The rearrangement joins TRBV7-3 to TRBJ2-3; the D gene is possibly TRBD2 (5 bases). V was shortened by 0 bases and J by 4 bases, with 11 bases between the two germline ends. The CDR3 length is 15 residues. The germline V gene has CDR1 SGHTA and CDR2 FQGTGA. CDR3 residues: CASSLTATGADTQYF. Written as DNA, the CDR3 is TGTGCCAGCAGCTTAACAGCCACCGGGGCAGATACGCAGTATTTT.

The table lists this clone with many counts. The chain employs TRBV4-2 and TRBJ2-7; 8 bases are a match to TRBD1. This CDR3 has 16 residues. Looked up from germline, CDR1 is LGHNA and CDR2 is YNFKEQ. V lost 0 bases and J lost 1; bases outside the gene matches: 5. The CDR3 reads CASSQEEGQGSYEQYF. The CDR3 DNA sequence: TGTGCCAGCAGCCAAGAAGAAGGACAGGGTTCCTACGAGCAGTACTTC.

V and J are TRBV27 and TRBJ2-2, with 7 bases identical to TRBD2. The CDR3 is made up of 15 amino acids. Trimming cost V 8 bases and J 4 bases; bases outside gene matches: 10. Germline CDR1 MNHEY, CDR2 SMNVEV (reference sequence). The CDR3: CASSSGTTSTGELFF. In DNA, the CDR3 is TGTGCCAGCTCTTCAGGGACTACATCCACCGGGGAGCTGTTTTTT.

In its sample, this clone was seen many times. This rearrangement joins TRBV12-3 or TRBV12-4 to TRBJ1-1; 7 positions match TRBD1. V lost 6 bases, J lost 5 bases, and 6 bases stayed unmatched. This CDR3 region has 13 residues. The CDR3 spells CASSYLQGTEAFF. CDR3 DNA: TGTGCCAGCAGCTACCTACAGGGGACTGAAGCTTTCTTT.